Below are 24 T cell receptor beta chains sequenced from a single sample in a study of a mutant IDH1 vaccine in newly diagnosed glioma. Sequencing used immunoSEQ multiplex PCR; TCRdb keeps in-frame clones, though not all of them. Found here are about 88,000 clones, roughly 82% of them singletons; the top ten hold 4.5% to 5.5%. Time point of the sample: baseline, week 1 (first vaccination visit). Treatment reported: pre-vaccination baseline after standard-of-care therapy. Material: PBMCs, obtained from a glioma patient treated with radiotherapy, temozolomide or both. The source is a man in his forties with glioma. Some clones in this sample may be carry-over from other donors' samples.

This sequence joins TRBV9 and TRBJ2-2; no clear D gene. Per germline, CDR1 SGDLS and CDR2 YYNGEE. Trimming took off 4 bases at V and 8 bases at J, with 9 bases between the two ends. This CDR3 has 12 residues. The CDR3 bases are TGTGCCAGCAGCCCGCCGGAAGGGGAGCTGTTTTTT. This encodes CASSPPEGELFF.

V usage is TRBV5-5 and J usage is TRBJ1-4, with a weak D call TRBD1 (5 bases). Between the trimmed V and J ends, which lost 7 bases and 2 bases, there was a span of 9 bases. Per germline, CDR1 SGHKS and CDR2 YYEKEE (reference sequence). This CDR3 has 13 residues. CDR3 sequence reads: CASGAVTNEKLFF. The CDR3, as DNA: TGTGCCAGCGGGGCTGTGACTAATGAAAAACTGTTTTTT.

Only one count was recorded for this clone. The chain combines TRBV6-1 with TRBJ2-5; D may match TRBD1 or TRBD2 (5 bases each). Germline loops: CDR1 MNHNS, CDR2 SASEGT. The CDR3 has 14 amino acids. Trimming shortened V by 3 bases and J by 5 bases, and 13 bases separated the two germline ends. The CDR3 bases are TGTGCCAGCAGTGAGCAGGGTAGGGAGGAGACCCAGTACTTC. It translates to CASSEQGREETQYF.

This clone has a single count. The chain couples TRBV7-6 to TRBJ1-3; 7 nucleotides line up with TRBD1. This CDR3 contains 15 residues. The germline CDR1 and CDR2 sequences are SGHVS and FNYEAQ. V lost 2 bases and J lost 0; bases outside the gene matches: 1. CDR3 bases: TGTGCCAGCAGCTTATGGGACAGCTCTGGAAACACCATATATTTT. Protein product: CASSLWDSSGNTIYF.

The chain carries TRBV25-1 and TRBJ2-3; 9 positions match TRBD1. The junction had 4 bases not matched to a gene; V was cut back by 6 bases and J by 3 bases. CDR3 size: 14 residues. CDR1 is MGHDK, CDR2 SYGVNS, per germline. CDR3 loop: CASRPTGGTDTQYF. The CDR3 bases are TGTGCCAGCAGACCGACAGGGGGGACAGATACGCAGTATTTT.

The genes are TRBV27 and TRBJ2-5; possibly TRBD1 for D (6 bases). The V end was cut by 4 bases, the J end by 7 bases, with 13 bases between. Germline V gene lookup returns CDR1 MNHEY and CDR2 SMNVEV (reference sequence). The CDR3 runs 13 residues. The CDR3 region is CASSWTEDATQYF. The DNA for the CDR3 is TGTGCCAGCAGTTGGACAGAAGATGCGACCCAGTACTTC.

This chain joins TRBV9 and TRBJ1-1; D is undetermined. CDR1 and CDR2 (germline): SGDLS, YYNGEE. V lost 2 bases and J 0 bases, leaving 8 bases between the germline ends. The CDR3 extends over 14 amino acids. In DNA, the CDR3 is TGTGCCAGCAGCGTTGTCACAGTGAACACTGAAGCTTTCTTT. It translates to CASSVVTVNTEAFF.

The chain combines TRBV5-4 with TRBJ2-7; 7 bases are a match to TRBD1. J was trimmed by 0 bases and V by 5 bases; bases with no gene match: 8. The CDR3 extends over 15 amino acids. Looked up from germline, CDR1 is SGHNT and CDR2 is YYREEE (reference sequence). CDR3 coding DNA: TGTGCCAGCAGAGCCGACAGGGTCAGCTCCTACGAGCAGTACTTC. The encoded protein is CASRADRVSSYEQYF.

The chain employs TRBV5-1 and TRBJ2-2; the D gene is possibly TRBD1 (5 bases). Germline V gives CDR1 SGHRS, CDR2 YFSETQ. The CDR3 extends over 13 amino acids. V shed 1 base and J shed 8 bases, with 9 bases lying between them. In DNA, the CDR3 is TGCGCCAGCAGCTTGCAGGGTCGGGGGGAGCTGTTTTTT. This encodes CASSLQGRGELFF.

The chain is built from TRBV4-1 and TRBJ2-1; D unresolved. This CDR3 is built from 14 residues. Germline CDR1 is MGHRA and CDR2 is YSYEKL. The germline V and J ends were trimmed by 7 bases and 9 bases, with 19 bases remaining between them. The CDR3 sequence: CASTQTQTWGEQFF. In DNA, the CDR3 is TGCGCCAGCACCCAGACCCAAACCTGGGGTGAGCAGTTCTTC.

The chain combines TRBV6-5 with TRBJ1-5, with D tentatively TRBD1 (6 bases). The germline CDR1 and CDR2 sequences are MNHEY and SVGAGI. Trimming removed 4 bases from V and 6 bases from J, with 13 bases in between. There are 14 residues in the CDR3. The CDR3 DNA follows: TGTGCCAGCAGTTCAGGGGAAAACGGTCAGCCCCAGCATTTT. Protein sequence: CASSSGENGQPQHF.

V is TRBV15 and J is TRBJ2-6; D tentatively fits TRBD1 or TRBD2 (5 bases each). The CDR3 is 15 residues long. Germline-derived CDR1 and CDR2 are LNHNV and YYDKDF (reference sequence). Trimming took 0 bases from V and 2 from J, leaving 5 bases between them. CDR3 loop: CATSREGAGANVLTF. The DNA of the CDR3 is TGTGCCACCAGCAGAGAGGGGGCTGGGGCCAACGTCCTGACTTTC.

The table lists this clone with many counts. The chain couples TRBV5-8 to TRBJ2-7; tentatively, D is TRBD1 or TRBD2 (5 bases each). Trimming removed 0 bases at V and 1 base at J, with 8 bases between. The V gene's germline CDR1 is SGHTS and CDR2 YDEGEE. CDR3 length: 14 residues. CDR3 bases: TGTGCCAGCAGCTTGGCCTGGGGGTCCTACGAGCAGTACTTC. Amino acid sequence: CASSLAWGSYEQYF. Looking up the rest from reference TRBV5-8 and TRBJ2-7 gives the full variable domain: EAGVTQSPTHLIKTRGQQATLRCSPISGHTSVYWYQQALGLGLQFLLWYDEGEERNRGNFPPRFSGRQFPNYSSELNVNALELEDSALYLCASSLAWGSYEQYFGPGTRLTVT.

This clone was seen once. The chain carries TRBV4-1 and TRBJ1-1, with 12 nucleotides matching TRBD1. Germline CDR1 is MGHRA and CDR2 is YSYEKL. The V and J ends lost 4 bases and 7 bases, in that order; junction bases with no gene match: 10. This CDR3 region has 16 residues. DNA for the CDR3: TGCGCCAGCAGCCCTCCCCCGGGACAGGGGGCCAATGAAGCTTTCTTT. Its translation: CASSPPPGQGANEAFF.

V is TRBV6-5 and J is TRBJ2-7; the match to TRBD2 covers 8 bases. CDR3 length equals 14 residues. V trimming: 2 bases; J trimming: 7 bases; junction bases outside the gene matches: 7. CDR1 MNHEY and CDR2 SVGAGI come from the germline V gene. The CDR3 coding sequence is TGTGCCAGCAGTTACGAAGCGGGGGTGGGGGAGCAGTACTTC. This gives the protein CASSYEAGVGEQYF.

This chain joins TRBV6-5 and TRBJ1-2, with 7 bases identical to TRBD1. With 4 bases clipped from V and 5 bases from J, the junction kept 10 bases outside the gene matches. Germline values: CDR1 MNHEY, CDR2 SVGAGI. CDR3 length: 15 residues. CDR3 sequence: CASSSPTGIEYGYTF. CDR3 sequence (DNA): TGTGCCAGCAGTTCACCGACAGGGATAGAATATGGCTACACCTTC.

This clone has more than one count but fewer than ten. This rearrangement joins TRBV28 to TRBJ1-2, with D unclear. V was trimmed by 4 bases and J by 8 bases, leaving 11 bases between them. The CDR3 covers 12 residues. The germline gives CDR1 MDHEN, CDR2 SYDVKM. CDR3 in DNA: TGTGCCAGCAGTTCCCAAGGATGGGGCTACACCTTC. The encoded protein is CASSSQGWGYTF.

This chain links TRBV5-1 with TRBJ2-2, with D maybe TRBD1 (6 bases). CDR1 and CDR2 from the germline V gene are SGHRS and YFSETQ. The length of the CDR3 is 16 residues. Trimming shortened V by 0 bases and J by 1 base, and 10 bases separated the two germline ends. CDR3 protein: CASSLATRGNTGELFF. The CDR3 DNA follows: TGCGCCAGCAGCTTGGCTACCAGGGGGAACACCGGGGAGCTGTTTTTT.

J is TRBJ1-2 and V is TRBV15; the D gene is possibly TRBD1 (5 bases). V was shortened by 1 base and J by 1 base, with 7 bases between the two germline ends. The CDR3 runs to 14 residues. Germline CDR1 reads LNHNV; CDR2 reads YYDKDF (reference sequence). In nucleotides, the CDR3 is TGTGCCACCAGCAGAGCGGGGGATAACTATGGCTACACCTTC. Its protein is CATSRAGDNYGYTF. The whole variable domain, filled in from reference TRBV15 and TRBJ1-2, reads DAMVIQNPRYQVTQFGKPVTLSCSQTLNHNVMYWYQQKSSQAPKLLFHYYDKDFNNEADTPDNFQSRRPNTSFCFLDIRSPGLGDTAMYLCATSRAGDNYGYTFGSGTRLTVV.

The chain joins TRBV6-1 to TRBJ2-7; TRBD1 matches 9 bases. This CDR3 contains 12 residues. J lost 8 bases, V lost 4 bases, and 3 bases had no gene match. Looked up from germline, CDR1 is MNHNS and CDR2 is SASEGT. The CDR3 spells CASSGTGVKQYF. In DNA form, the CDR3 reads TGTGCCAGCAGTGGGACAGGGGTCAAGCAGTACTTC.

Only one count was recorded for this clone. This chain uses TRBV9 with TRBJ1-3; a weak D match, TRBD1 (5 bases). Germline CDR1 is SGDLS and CDR2 is YYNGEE. CDR3 length: 15 amino acids. V lost 2 bases and J 0 bases, leaving 9 bases between the germline ends. The CDR3 here is CASSVGDSSGNTIYF. CDR3 nucleotides: TGTGCCAGCAGCGTGGGCGACAGCTCTGGAAACACCATATATTTT.

This clone was observed a single time. The genes are TRBV7-9 and TRBJ1-1; 7 positions match TRBD1. The germline V gene encodes CDR1 SEHNR and CDR2 FQNEAQ (reference sequence). The CDR3 runs to 15 residues. Trimming removed 3 bases from V and 1 base from J; junction bases left unmatched: 5. CDR3 protein: CASSFGDRGNTEAFF. In nucleotides, the CDR3 is TGTGCCAGCAGCTTTGGGGACAGAGGGAACACTGAAGCTTTCTTT. The full variable domain, in which reference TRBV7-9 and TRBJ1-1 provide the parts outside the CDR3, is DTGVSQNPRHKITKRGQNVTFRCDPISEHNRLYWYRQTLGQGPEFLTYFQNEAQLEKSRLLSDRFSAERPKGSFSTLEIQRTEQGDSAMYLCASSFGDRGNTEAFFGQGTRLTVV.

V gene TRBV5-6 combines with J gene TRBJ1-2, with D maybe TRBD1 (6 bases). V dropped 2 bases and J dropped 8 bases, with 13 bases sitting between them. There are 13 residues in the CDR3. Germline assignment: CDR1 SGHDT and CDR2 YYEEEE. The CDR3 is CASSLGRGSGYTF. CDR3 DNA: TGTGCCAGCAGCTTAGGGAGGGGGAGCGGCTACACCTTC.

This rearrangement joins TRBV4-2 to TRBJ1-2; D perhaps matches TRBD1 (5 bases). The V and J ends lost 1 base and 4 bases respectively, with 13 bases between them. Germline V CDR1 and CDR2: LGHNA, YNFKEQ. The CDR3 contains 15 residues. This CDR3 reads CASSQGGVGGYGYTF. The CDR3 bases are TGTGCCAGCAGCCAAGGAGGGGTAGGAGGCTATGGCTACACCTTC.